These 20 T cell receptor beta chains originate from one sample sequenced in a study of blood T cell repertoires in COVID-19. TCRdb keeps only in-frame clones here, not all; method: immunoSEQ multiplex PCR. The sample includes around 97,000 clones, 87% of them seen just once. Sequencing input: peripheral blood. These TCRs come from a human donor in a cohort sampled during active COVID-19.

This clone occurred a few times. The CDR3 loop is CAISGTPGLAGTDTQYF. As DNA, the CDR3 is TGTGCCATCAGTGGGACACCGGGACTAGCGGGCACAGATACGCAGTATTTT. The rearrangement uses TRBV10-3 and TRBJ2-3, with 11 bases that match TRBD2. This CDR3 comprises 17 residues. V was pared by 4 bases and J by 1 base, with 7 bases of the junction left unmatched. Germline V gene sequence: CDR1 ENHRY, CDR2 SYGVKD.

Only one count was recorded for this clone. A read error may produce the germline difference seen at one junction end. The chain joins TRBV27 to TRBJ2-3, with a weak D call TRBD2 (6 bases). The germline V gene encodes CDR1 MNHEY and CDR2 SMNVEV (reference sequence). This CDR3 has 14 amino acids. The CDR3 DNA follows: TGTACCAGCAGTTTATGGGGGGTAAACCCTAGGCAGTATTTT. This gives the protein CTSSLWGVNPRQYF.

The chain links TRBV6-5 to TRBJ2-4, with 7 positions matching TRBD2. CDR3 length: 13 residues. Per germline, CDR1 MNHEY and CDR2 SVGAGI. The V segment lost 6 bases and the J segment 9 bases; nucleotides outside the gene matches: 8. Here the CDR3 reads CASRRGGRGIQYF. The DNA for the CDR3 is TGTGCCAGCAGGAGAGGAGGGAGGGGCATTCAGTACTTC.

The chain has TRBV19 and TRBJ1-4, with D hard to call. Looked up from germline, CDR1 is LNHDA and CDR2 is SQIVND (reference sequence). The V end lost 1 base, the J end lost 7 bases, and 10 bases lay between the germline ends. The CDR3 covers 14 residues. The chain's CDR3 is CASSIGLGSEKLFF. CDR3 coding DNA: TGTGCCAGTAGTATAGGTCTGGGGAGTGAAAAACTGTTTTTT.

The chain is built from TRBV6-5 and TRBJ2-7; TRBD1 agrees at 7 bases. After removal of 4 bases from V and 0 bases from J, the junction contained 0 bases not matched to a gene. From germline, CDR1 is MNHEY and CDR2 SVGAGI. CDR3 length equals 13 residues. The CDR3 is CASSWDSSYEQYF. CDR3 coding DNA: TGTGCCAGCAGTTGGGACAGCTCCTACGAGCAGTACTTC.

V and J are TRBV6-6 and TRBJ2-6, with a possible D match to TRBD1 (6 bases). V was pared by 6 bases and J by 2 bases, with 14 bases between. Looked up from germline, CDR1 is MNHNY and CDR2 is SVGAGI (reference sequence). The CDR3 has 16 amino acids. The CDR3 is CASSHSRGTGANVLTF. In DNA form, the CDR3 reads TGTGCCAGCAGCCATAGCAGGGGAACTGGGGCCAACGTCCTGACTTTC.

The V gene is TRBV7-9, the J gene TRBJ2-2; 8 bases fit TRBD2. Per germline, CDR1 SEHNR and CDR2 FQNEAQ (reference sequence). The CDR3 consists of 19 residues. V shed 4 bases and J 0 bases; nucleotides not matched to a gene: 13. CDR3 coding DNA: TGTGCCAGCAGCTCTAGAGTCGGCGGGGGGAATTCGAACACCGGGGAGCTGTTTTTT. Protein product: CASSSRVGGGNSNTGELFF.

The chain links TRBV10-3 to TRBJ1-1; 10 bases fit TRBD1. In germline, CDR1 is ENHRY, CDR2 SYGVKD. The CDR3 spans 17 residues. V lost 6 bases to trimming and J lost 3 bases; unmatched junction nucleotides: 13. This CDR3 is CAIRSRGQGGPDTEAFF. DNA of the CDR3: TGTGCCATCAGGAGCCGAGGACAGGGGGGCCCCGACACTGAAGCTTTCTTT.

The chain couples TRBV18 to TRBJ2-6; 9 nucleotides line up with TRBD1. Losses at the gene ends were 2 bases for V and 0 bases for J; bases not matched to a gene: 5. CDR1 and CDR2 from the germline V gene are KGHSH and LQKENI. This CDR3 comprises 18 residues. DNA of the CDR3: TGTGCCAGCTCACCAGGAGGGACAGGGCTCTCTGGGGCCAACGTCCTGACTTTC. As protein: CASSPGGTGLSGANVLTF.

The chain has TRBV29-1 and TRBJ1-6; D unclear. CDR3 length: 14 residues. V shed 8 bases and J shed 6 bases, with 17 bases lying between them. CDR1 and CDR2 (germline): SQVTM, ANQGSEA. CDR3 sequence (DNA): TGCAGCACCTCGGTGGGCCCTTCTAATTCACCCCTCCACTTT. Its protein is CSTSVGPSNSPLHF. The full variable domain, completed using reference TRBV29-1 and TRBJ1-6, is SAVISQKPSRDICQRGTSLTIQCQVDSQVTMMFWYRQQPGQSLTLIATANQGSEATYESGFVIDKFPISRPNLTFSTLTVSNMSPEDSSIYLCSTSVGPSNSPLHFGNGTRLTVT.

This clone was seen repeatedly, ten times or more. The rearrangement links TRBV6-6 to TRBJ1-4; D might be TRBD1 (5 bases). V was cut by 7 bases and J by 8 bases, with 14 bases left in between. Germline V gene sequence: CDR1 MNHNY, CDR2 SVGAGI (reference sequence). There are 13 residues in the CDR3. The CDR3 DNA follows: TGTGCCAGCACCCAGGACACGAGGGAAAAACTGTTTTTT. Its protein product is CASTQDTREKLFF.

The gene calls are TRBV13 and TRBJ1-2; TRBD1 is a possible D gene (5 bases). V lost 4 bases to trimming and J lost 5 bases, with 14 bases between them. The germline CDR1 and CDR2 sequences are PRHDT and FYEKMQ (reference sequence). The CDR3 totals 14 residues. The CDR3 DNA reads TGTGCCAGCAGCTGGTCGACAGCAAGGTATGGCTACACCTTC. It codes for CASSWSTARYGYTF. Supplemented by reference TRBV13 and TRBJ1-2, the full variable domain reads AAGVIQSPRHLIKEKRETATLKCYPIPRHDTVYWYQQGPGQDPQFLISFYEKMQSDKGSIPDRFSAQQFSDYHSELNMSSLELGDSALYFCASSWSTARYGYTFGSGTRLTVV.

The V call is TRBV4-1, the J call TRBJ2-5, with 11 bases aligning to TRBD2. V lost 3 bases to trimming and J lost 0 bases; unmatched junction nucleotides: 3. The CDR3 consists of 16 residues. Germline CDR1 MGHRA, CDR2 YSYEKL. The CDR3 loop is CASSHEGLADQETQYF. The DNA of the CDR3 is TGCGCCAGCAGCCACGAGGGACTAGCGGACCAAGAGACCCAGTACTTC.

This clone came up a few times. The chain couples TRBV2 to TRBJ1-1, with a possible D match to TRBD1 (6 bases). Trimming cost V 0 bases and J 4 bases, with 9 bases left between them. Germline V gene data show CDR1 as SNHLY and CDR2 as FYNNEI. This CDR3 is 14 amino acids long. The CDR3 nucleotides are TGTGCCAGCAGTGAAGCGGGCAGGGGCACTGAAGCTTTCTTT. Translation: CASSEAGRGTEAFF.

J is TRBJ1-1 and V is TRBV27; TRBD1 aligns across 10 bases. This CDR3 contains 14 residues. J gave up 4 bases and V 7 bases, and 6 bases lay outside the gene matches. CDR1 MNHEY and CDR2 SMNVEV come from the germline V gene (reference sequence). Here the CDR3 reads CASIAGQGGTEAFF. Here the CDR3 DNA reads TGTGCCAGCATCGCTGGACAGGGGGGCACTGAAGCTTTCTTT.

This sequence joins TRBV5-8 and TRBJ2-7; 9 bases map to TRBD1. V was pared by 5 bases and J by 11 bases, with 11 bases of the junction left unmatched. Per germline, CDR1 SGHTS and CDR2 YDEGEE. The CDR3 loop spans 13 amino acids. Here the CDR3 DNA reads TGTGCCAGCAGAGGACCGGGACAGGGCCTTAAGTACTTC. It translates to CASRGPGQGLKYF.

This chain connects TRBV19 to TRBJ2-2, with D possibly matching TRBD2 (5 bases). V was trimmed by 5 bases and J by 6 bases, leaving 13 bases between them. The germline CDR1 and CDR2 sequences are LNHDA and SQIVND (reference sequence). The CDR3 covers 14 residues. The CDR3, as DNA: TGTGCCAGTAGTCTACCCCGGGGTGCCGGGGAGCTGTTTTTT. Its translation is CASSLPRGAGELFF.

CDR3 amino acids: CASSQTGDTETQYF. In DNA, the CDR3 is TGTGCCAGCAGTCAAACAGGGGATACGGAGACCCAGTACTTC. The rearrangement joins TRBV11-1 to TRBJ2-5, with 7 bases identical to TRBD1. Germline CDR1 SGHAT, CDR2 FQDESV (reference sequence). The CDR3 consists of 14 residues. V lost 6 bases, J lost 5 bases, and 9 bases stayed unmatched. The entire variable domain, with the rest obtained from reference TRBV11-1 and TRBJ2-5, is as follows: EAEVAQSPRYKITEKSQAVAFWCDPISGHATLYWYRQILGQGPELLVQFQDESVVDDSQLPKDRFSAERLKGVDSTLKIQPAELGDSAMYLCASSQTGDTETQYFGPGTRLLVL.

The J gene is TRBJ1-5, the V gene TRBV28, with D maybe TRBD1 (5 bases). There are 17 residues in the CDR3. V was clipped by 6 bases and J by 6 bases, with 24 bases between them. Germline lookup yields CDR1 MDHEN and CDR2 SYDVKM. The CDR3 sequence: CASSPEEGAGRSQPQHF. Written as DNA, the CDR3 is TGTGCCAGCAGCCCTGAGGAAGGGGCAGGGCGAAGTCAGCCCCAGCATTTT.

This clone was seen only a few times. The chain is built from TRBV5-3 and TRBJ2-7, with TRBD2 as a possible D gene (5 bases). TRBV5-3 is known as an ORF, though its function is uncertain. V was trimmed by 4 bases and J by 1 base, leaving 12 bases between them. The CDR3 covers 14 residues. CDR3 DNA: TGTGCCAGAAGCCATACACGGAGGTCCTACGAGCAGTACTTC. It is translated as CARSHTRRSYEQYF.